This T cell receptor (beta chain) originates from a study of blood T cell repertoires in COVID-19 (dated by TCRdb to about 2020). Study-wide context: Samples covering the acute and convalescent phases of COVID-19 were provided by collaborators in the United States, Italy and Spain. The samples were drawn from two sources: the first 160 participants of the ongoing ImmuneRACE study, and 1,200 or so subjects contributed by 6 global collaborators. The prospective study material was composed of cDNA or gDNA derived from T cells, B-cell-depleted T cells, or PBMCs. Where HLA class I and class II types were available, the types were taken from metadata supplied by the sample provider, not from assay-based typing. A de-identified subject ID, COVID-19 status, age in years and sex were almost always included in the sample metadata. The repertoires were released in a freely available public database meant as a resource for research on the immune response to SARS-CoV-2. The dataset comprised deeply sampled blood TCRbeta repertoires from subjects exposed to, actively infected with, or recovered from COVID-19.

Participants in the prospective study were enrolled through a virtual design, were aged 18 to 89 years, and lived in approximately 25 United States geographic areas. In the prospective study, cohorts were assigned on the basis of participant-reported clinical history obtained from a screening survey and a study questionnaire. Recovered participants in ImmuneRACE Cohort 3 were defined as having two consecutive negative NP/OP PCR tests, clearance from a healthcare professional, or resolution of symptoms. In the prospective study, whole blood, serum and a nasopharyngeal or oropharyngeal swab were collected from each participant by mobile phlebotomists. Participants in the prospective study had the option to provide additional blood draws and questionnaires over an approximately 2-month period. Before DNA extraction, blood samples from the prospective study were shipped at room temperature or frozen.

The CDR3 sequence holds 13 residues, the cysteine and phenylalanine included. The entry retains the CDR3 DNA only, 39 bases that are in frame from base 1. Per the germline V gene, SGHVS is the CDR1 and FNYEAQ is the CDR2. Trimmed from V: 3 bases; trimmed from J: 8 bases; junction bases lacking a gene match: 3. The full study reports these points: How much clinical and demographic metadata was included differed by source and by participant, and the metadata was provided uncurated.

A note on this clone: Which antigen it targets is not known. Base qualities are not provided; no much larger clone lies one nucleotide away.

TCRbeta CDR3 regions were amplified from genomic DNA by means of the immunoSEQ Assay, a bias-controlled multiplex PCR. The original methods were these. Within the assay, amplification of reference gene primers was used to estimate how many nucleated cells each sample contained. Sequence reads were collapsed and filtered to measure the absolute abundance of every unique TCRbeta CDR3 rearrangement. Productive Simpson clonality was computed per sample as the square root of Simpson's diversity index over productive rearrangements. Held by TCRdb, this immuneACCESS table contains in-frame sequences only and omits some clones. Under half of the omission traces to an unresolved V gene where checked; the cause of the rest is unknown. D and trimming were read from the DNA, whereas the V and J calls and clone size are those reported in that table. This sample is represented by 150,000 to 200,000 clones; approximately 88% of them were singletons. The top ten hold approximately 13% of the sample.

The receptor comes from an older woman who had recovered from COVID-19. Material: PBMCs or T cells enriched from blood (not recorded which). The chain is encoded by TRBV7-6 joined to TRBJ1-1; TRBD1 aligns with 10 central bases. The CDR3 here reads CASSLDRGSEAFF. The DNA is TGTGCCAGCAGCTTGGACAGGGGGTCCGAAGCTTTCTTT. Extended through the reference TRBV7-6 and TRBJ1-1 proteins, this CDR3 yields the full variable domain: GAGVSQSPRYKVTKRGQDVALRCDPISGHVSLYWYRQALGQGPEFLTYFNYEAQQDKSGLPNDRFSAERPEGSISTLTIQRTEQRDSAMYRCASSLDRGSEAFFGQGTRLTVV.